This T cell receptor beta chain was obtained from a study of OX40 agonist ivuxolimab in advanced cancers. As for the study in general: Treatment received earlier with anti-PD-1, anti-PD-L1 or anti-CTLA-4 agents was allowed, and more than 30% had some. Broader study findings: Part of the nonresponder group also had normalized T-cell clonal expansion that was low. At doses 0.1 to 3.0 mg/kg, CD4+ and CD8+ clones expanded.

Comment on this clone: Its antigen is as yet unknown.

Measured with immunoSEQ multiplex PCR; TCRdb has only the in-frame clones, and not every one. The sample records roughly 100,000 clones, approximately 93% being singletons. The source material was CD4+ or CD8+ T cells sorted from blood, sampled in a trial of the OX40 agonist ivuxolimab. This TCR was recovered from an adult with an advanced solid tumor such as melanoma, head and neck, liver or kidney cancer.

The CDR3 sequence: CAWRKEAGFFYNEQFF. The CDR3 DNA sequence: TGTGCCTGGAGGAAGGAGGCGGGATTCTTCTACAATGAGCAGTTCTTC. The gene calls are TRBV30 and TRBJ2-1; possible D gene TRBD2, 6 bases. Germline values: CDR1 GTSNPN, CDR2 SVGIG (reference sequence). The CDR3 spans 16 residues. Trimming took off 3 bases at V and 3 bases at J, with 18 bases between the two ends.